This note documents a single T cell receptor (beta chain) sequence. Its antigen is still unknown. The data belong to a study of glioma-infiltrating T cells. Overall study results and limits: Tissue and blood shared very few CDR3 sequences. Tissue-blood divergence was below expectation in non-neoplastic patients, above in gliomas.

Amplification of TCR alpha and beta CDR3 regions from RNA used iRepertoire nested multiplex PCR. One-step reverse transcription and amplification started from approximately 100-400 ng of tissue mRNA or PBMC total RNA. TCRdb called the multiplex PCR reads again in MiXCR, with one record for every CDR3 protein. The sample lists 150,000 to 200,000 distinct CDR3 sequences; around 45% were seen once. Per germline, CDR1 MDHEN and CDR2 SYDVKM. The CDR3 has 13 amino acids. This sequence originates from a human donor with low-grade glioma or glioblastoma, undergoing nonglioma brain surgery, or in good health (not recorded which). The chain couples TRBV28 to TRBJ2-7; D is possibly TRBD1 or TRBD2 (5 bases each). The specimen sequenced was glioma tissue, nonneoplastic brain tissue, or PBMCs (not recorded which). The CDR3: CGSSSGTFYEQYF. In nucleotides, the CDR3 is TGTGGCAGTAGTTCCGGGACCTTTTACGAGCAGTACTTC.